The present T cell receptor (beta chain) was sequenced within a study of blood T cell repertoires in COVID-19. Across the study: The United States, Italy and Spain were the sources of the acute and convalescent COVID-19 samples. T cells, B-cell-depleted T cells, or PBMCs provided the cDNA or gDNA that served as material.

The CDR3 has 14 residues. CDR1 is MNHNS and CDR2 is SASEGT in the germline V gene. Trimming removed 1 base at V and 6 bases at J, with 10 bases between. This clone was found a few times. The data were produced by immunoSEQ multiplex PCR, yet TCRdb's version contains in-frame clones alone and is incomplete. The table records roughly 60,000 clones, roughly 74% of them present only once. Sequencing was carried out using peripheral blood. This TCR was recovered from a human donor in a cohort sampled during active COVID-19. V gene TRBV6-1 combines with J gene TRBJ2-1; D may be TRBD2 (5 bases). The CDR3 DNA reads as TGTGCCAGCAGTGAAGTGGACTCCGCCAATGAGCAGTTCTTC. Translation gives CASSEVDSANEQFF.